These 23 T cell receptor beta chains were sequenced from one sample in a study of T cell responses to AZD1222 COVID-19 vaccine (dated by TCRdb to about 2021). The library was produced with the immunoSEQ multiplex PCR assay. Not all clones reach the TCRdb copy of this immuneACCESS table, which keeps in-frame sequences only. Checked studies attribute under half of the gap to unresolved V genes and leave the rest unexplained. Here the sample has 70,000 to 90,000 clones; 89% occur a single time. The ten largest clonotypes hold 2.4% of the sample. This specimen's time point label, per the study, means: baseline before first vaccination. Sequenced material: peripheral blood, taken on day 0 of AZD1222 vaccination. These TCRs come from an adult in good health.

The rearrangement links TRBV6-2 or TRBV6-3 to TRBJ2-7; 11 positions match TRBD2. With V trimmed by 4 bases and J by 3 bases, 5 bases remained unmatched. The germline V gene has CDR1 MNHEY and CDR2 SVGEGT. The CDR3 has 15 amino acids. CDR3 DNA sequence: TGTGCCAGCAGTTTGACTAGCGGGGCGTTCTACGAGCAGTACTTC. Amino acids: CASSLTSGAFYEQYF.

V usage is TRBV24-1 and J usage is TRBJ2-1; D gene uncertain. Germline values: CDR1 KGHDR, CDR2 SFDVKD. This CDR3 spans 13 amino acids. Trimming took 3 bases from V and 8 from J, leaving 10 bases between them. The DNA for the CDR3 is TGTGCCACCAGTGATATGCCGAGCGATGAGCAGTTCTTC. As protein: CATSDMPSDEQFF.

The chain is built from TRBV5-8 and TRBJ1-1, with TRBD1 matching over 10 bases. The V gene's germline CDR1 is SGHTS and CDR2 YDEGEE. The CDR3 extends over 14 amino acids. After removal of 5 bases from V and 5 bases from J, the junction contained 6 bases not matched to a gene. This chain's CDR3 is CASRGDRGGTEAFF. In DNA form, the CDR3 reads TGTGCCAGCAGGGGGGACAGGGGAGGGACTGAAGCTTTCTTT.

This rearrangement joins TRBV5-6 to TRBJ2-3; D is unclear. Between the trimmed V and J ends, which lost 3 bases and 4 bases, there was a span of 9 bases. The CDR3 has 13 amino acids. CDR1 is SGHDT, CDR2 YYEEEE, per germline. CDR3 loop: CASSSGLPDTQYF. CDR3 DNA sequence: TGTGCCAGCAGCTCTGGGCTGCCAGATACGCAGTATTTT.

This sequence joins TRBV9 and TRBJ2-5, with 8 bases aligning to TRBD1. The CDR3 loop spans 16 amino acids. V lost 3 bases and J lost 2; bases outside the gene matches: 9. Germline V CDR1 and CDR2: SGDLS, YYNGEE. The CDR3 DNA is TGTGCCAGCAGCGCCCGGGACAGGCCGATTCAAGAGACCCAGTACTTC. Residues: CASSARDRPIQETQYF.

The chain couples TRBV2 to TRBJ1-5; D unresolved. Per the germline V gene, CDR1 is SNHLY and CDR2 is FYNNEI. V lost 8 bases and J 4 bases, leaving 12 bases between the germline ends. The CDR3 runs to 13 residues. The CDR3 DNA reads TGTGCCAGCTCCTCAGAGAGTAATCAGCCCCAGCATTTT. It translates to CASSSESNQPQHF.

The chain joins TRBV30 to TRBJ2-2; 7 bases are shared with TRBD2. Trimming cost V 4 bases and J 7 bases; bases outside gene matches: 12. This CDR3 is built from 15 residues. Germline V gene data show CDR1 as GTSNPN and CDR2 as SVGIG (reference sequence). The CDR3: CAWKGSGGWGGELFF. The CDR3 nucleotides are TGTGCCTGGAAGGGTTCGGGGGGTTGGGGCGGGGAGCTGTTTTTT.

This chain links TRBV30 with TRBJ1-6; possible D gene TRBD1, 5 bases. CDR1 GTSNPN and CDR2 SVGIG come from the germline V gene (reference sequence). The CDR3 length is 12 residues. V lost 3 bases and J lost 8, with 8 bases in between. CDR3 nucleotides: TGTGCCTGGAGCCGGGGGGATTCACCCCTCCACTTT. It specifies CAWSRGDSPLHF.

The CDR3 sequence: CASSDPPPSDEQFF. As DNA, the CDR3 is TGTGCCAGCAGCGACCCACCCCCCTCTGATGAGCAGTTCTTC. The chain joins TRBV6-2 or TRBV6-3 to TRBJ2-1; D gene ambiguous. Germline V CDR1 and CDR2: MNHEY, SVGEGT. The CDR3 has 14 residues. Trimming took off 6 bases at V and 8 bases at J, with 17 bases between the two ends.

The chain is built from TRBV13 and TRBJ1-2, with D unclear. The CDR3 length is 17 residues. Per germline, CDR1 PRHDT and CDR2 FYEKMQ (reference sequence). Trimming removed 0 bases at V and 4 bases at J, with 18 bases between. The chain's CDR3 is CASSLGFGVAEIYGYTF. The CDR3 nucleotides are TGTGCCAGCAGCTTAGGGTTCGGGGTTGCGGAGATCTATGGCTACACCTTC.

The chain combines TRBV14 with TRBJ2-1, with 10 positions matching TRBD1. CDR3 length: 16 residues. In germline, CDR1 is SGHDN, CDR2 FVKESK. Unmatched junction bases numbered 10, after V lost 4 bases and J lost 7 bases. In DNA, the CDR3 is TGTGCCAGCAGCCTTTGGGACAGGGGAATAATAAATGAGCAGTTCTTC. Translating gives CASSLWDRGIINEQFF.

The chain couples TRBV19 to TRBJ2-7, with 7 bases aligning to TRBD1. The CDR3 spans 15 residues. Trimming took 5 bases from V and 0 from J; bases not matched to a gene: 7. Germline CDR1 LNHDA, CDR2 SQIVND (reference sequence). The DNA for the CDR3 is TGTGCCAGTAGTGAGCAACAGGGGATCTCCTACGAGCAGTACTTC. It specifies CASSEQQGISYEQYF.

The V and J genes are TRBV2 and TRBJ1-5; TRBD1 matches 7 bases. Germline CDR1 and CDR2: SNHLY and FYNNEI. The CDR3 sequence is 15 residues long. The V gene end was trimmed by 5 bases and the J gene end by 7 bases; junction bases not matched to a gene: 11. The CDR3 sequence: CASSPTTGREQPQHF. DNA of the CDR3: TGTGCCAGCAGTCCTACGACAGGGCGGGAGCAGCCCCAGCATTTT.

The V gene is TRBV6-6, the J gene TRBJ1-1; 7 bases map to TRBD1. CDR1 and CDR2 (germline): MNHNY, SVGAGI (reference sequence). The CDR3 is 14 amino acids. V was clipped by 6 bases and J by 0 bases; unmatched bases: 4. This chain's CDR3 is CASSMDRLNTEAFF. The CDR3 DNA reads TGTGCCAGCAGCATGGACAGGTTGAACACTGAAGCTTTCTTT.

J is TRBJ1-2 and V is TRBV5-1; 8 positions agree with TRBD1. CDR1 SGHRS and CDR2 YFSETQ come from the germline V gene. CDR3 length: 15 amino acids. V trimming: 4 bases; J trimming: 4 bases; junction bases outside the gene matches: 9. The CDR3 DNA is TGCGCCAGCAGCCGATTCACCGACAGGGGCTATGGCTACACCTTC. Translation gives CASSRFTDRGYGYTF.

The sample holds one count of this clone. This chain joins TRBV9 and TRBJ1-2, with D unresolved. Germline CDR1 SGDLS, CDR2 YYNGEE. V was trimmed by 4 bases and J by 5 bases, leaving 21 bases between them. The CDR3 runs 16 residues. The DNA for the CDR3 is TGTGCCAGCAGCCCGAATAGAGGGTCCCTCCGTTATGGCTACACCTTC. Amino acid sequence: CASSPNRGSLRYGYTF.

V is TRBV27 and J is TRBJ2-1; 8 bases align to TRBD2. This CDR3 has 13 amino acids. Losses at the gene ends were 8 bases for V and 7 bases for J; bases not matched to a gene: 7. Germline V gene lookup returns CDR1 MNHEY and CDR2 SMNVEV (reference sequence). In DNA form, the CDR3 reads TGTGCCAGCGCTGGACTAGCCGAGAATGAGCAGTTCTTC. Its translation: CASAGLAENEQFF.

This clone was detected once. The chain combines TRBV7-8 with TRBJ2-7, with D tentatively TRBD1 (5 bases). The V and J ends lost 2 bases and 0 bases respectively, with 14 bases between them. This CDR3 has 16 residues. CDR1 and CDR2 (germline): SGHVS, FQNEAQ. The DNA for the CDR3 is TGTGCCAGCAGCTTAATTCCGAGAGACAGCTCCTACGAGCAGTACTTC. As protein: CASSLIPRDSSYEQYF.

The chain links TRBV28 to TRBJ1-6, with 7 bases that match TRBD1. V was clipped by 3 bases and J by 9 bases; unmatched bases: 11. The CDR3 is 16 amino acids. In germline, CDR1 is MDHEN, CDR2 SYDVKM. The CDR3 sequence is CASSFPGQVWSSPLHF. CDR3 DNA: TGTGCCAGCAGTTTCCCAGGACAGGTTTGGAGTTCACCCCTCCACTTT.

The chain has TRBV5-1 and TRBJ2-4; no definite D call. Between the trimmed V and J ends, which lost 0 bases and 4 bases, there was a span of 11 bases. This CDR3 contains 15 residues. Germline CDR1 SGHRS, CDR2 YFSETQ. CDR3 bases: TGCGCCAGCAGCTTGGATGGTCCGGCGAAAAACATTCAGTACTTC. Its protein is CASSLDGPAKNIQYF.

The chain uses TRBV5-1 and TRBJ2-7; D uncertain. Germline assignment: CDR1 SGHRS and CDR2 YFSETQ. The CDR3 covers 15 residues. The germline V and J ends were trimmed by 0 bases and 0 bases, with 10 bases remaining between them. CDR3 DNA sequence: TGCGCCAGCAGCTTGGGGACCGTTAGCTCCTACGAGCAGTACTTC. Its protein product is CASSLGTVSSYEQYF. The variable domain in full, completed from reference TRBV5-1 and TRBJ2-7, reads KAGVTQTPRYLIKTRGQQVTLSCSPISGHRSVSWYQQTPGQGLQFLFEYFSETQRNKGNFPGRFSGRQFSNSRSEMNVSTLELGDSALYLCASSLGTVSSYEQYFGPGTRLTVT.

V is TRBV9 and J is TRBJ2-5; D could derive from TRBD1 or TRBD2 (6 bases each). CDR1 is SGDLS, CDR2 YYNGEE, per germline. V was shortened by 0 bases and J by 2 bases, with 11 bases between the two germline ends. There are 15 residues in the CDR3. CDR3 nucleotides: TGTGCCAGCAGCGTAGGGGGGGCCTTACAAGAGACCCAGTACTTC. The encoded protein is CASSVGGALQETQYF.

J is TRBJ1-3 and V is TRBV12-3 or TRBV12-4; 7 nucleotides line up with TRBD1. Trimming at V came to 8 bases and at J to 8 bases, leaving 6 bases not matched to a gene. The CDR3 spans 12 residues. CDR3 residues: CASQRQGHTIYF. The CDR3 nucleotides read TGTGCCAGCCAAAGACAGGGACACACCATATATTTT.